This record covers a single T cell receptor beta chain. These data originate in a study of blood T cell repertoires in COVID-19. CDR1 is SGHRS, CDR2 YFSETQ, per germline. The CDR3 is 13 residues long. Trimming removed 2 bases from V and 6 bases from J, with 11 bases in between. Libraries were prepared by immunoSEQ multiplex PCR; TCRdb keeps only in-frame clonotypes and omits some of them. The sample holds some 460,000 clones, about 89% seen once. The sequenced sample consisted of peripheral blood. The V and J genes are TRBV5-1 and TRBJ1-1, with D maybe TRBD1 (5 bases). This sequence was found in a woman in her twenties or thirties with acute or convalescent COVID-19. The DNA of the CDR3 is TGCGCCAGCAGCTTCAGGGTAGATTCTGAAGCTTTCTTT. It translates to CASSFRVDSEAFF.